These 13 T cell receptor beta chains were all obtained from the same sample, sequenced in a study of T cell repertoires in aging, cancer and after chemotherapy. Peripheral blood genomic DNA, not sorted cells or RNA, was the template. Multiplex touch-down PCR with TRB-A/B primers amplified rearranged V-D-J TRB sequences. In TCRdb, the multiplex PCR reads were re-called with MiXCR into one record per CDR3 protein. The sample shows some 8,500 distinct CDR3 sequences, roughly 41% of them seen only once. Sequenced: blood. The source of these receptors is a human donor with a solid tumor.

This chain connects TRBV11-3 to TRBJ1-1; D remains unclear. Germline CDR1 and CDR2: SGHNT and YENEEA. Trimming pared 2 bases from V and 6 bases from J, leaving 10 bases between. The CDR3 runs 13 residues. CDR3 sequence: CASSLRATSEAFF. Here the CDR3 DNA reads TGTGCCAGCAGCTTAAGGGCCACTTCTGAAGCTTTCTTT.

This clonotype came up a few times. The rearrangement uses TRBV15 and TRBJ2-1; D might be TRBD1 (6 bases). V lost 0 bases, J lost 1 base, and 16 bases lay in between. CDR3 size: 18 residues. CDR1 and CDR2 (germline): LNHNV, YYDKDF (reference sequence). CDR3: CATSREFTDSGSYNEQFF. CDR3 DNA sequence: TGTGCCACCAGCAGAGAATTTACGGACAGCGGTTCCTACAATGAGCAGTTCTTC.

This chain joins TRBV12-3 or TRBV12-4 and TRBJ1-2; 9 positions agree with TRBD1. There are 13 residues in the CDR3. V gave up 5 bases and J gave up 7 bases; unmatched junction bases: 5. CDR3 DNA: TGTGCCAGCAGTCCGAACAGGGGGCGTGGCTACACCTTC. Protein product: CASSPNRGRGYTF.

The rearrangement links TRBV6-4 to TRBJ2-6, with D maybe TRBD1 (5 bases). V lost 7 bases and J 0 bases, leaving 10 bases between the germline ends. Germline loops: CDR1 MRHNA, CDR2 SNTAGT. This CDR3 region has 15 residues. CDR3 protein: CASTPRGSGANVLTF. The CDR3 DNA follows: TGTGCCAGCACCCCAAGGGGCTCTGGGGCCAACGTCCTGACTTTC.

This clonotype was detected only a few times. The rearrangement links TRBV6-5 to TRBJ1-1, with D tentatively TRBD1 (5 bases). The CDR3 covers 15 residues. Germline lookup yields CDR1 MNHEY and CDR2 SVGAGI. V was cut by 7 bases and J by 7 bases, with 22 bases left in between. The CDR3 DNA reads TGTGCCAGCAACGGAGGGACGGTTAGAACAGGTGAAGCTTTCTTT. Translating it yields CASNGGTVRTGEAFF.

The chain has TRBV30 and TRBJ2-5; D assignment may be TRBD1 or TRBD2 (6 bases each). The CDR3 covers 14 residues. Trimming stripped 1 base from V and 2 bases from J, with 11 bases between. Germline V gene lookup returns CDR1 GTSNPN and CDR2 SVGIG (reference sequence). The CDR3 region is CAWSAGEVQETQYF. CDR3 nucleotide sequence: TGTGCCTGGAGTGCAGGGGAGGTGCAAGAGACCCAGTACTTC.

The chain is built from TRBV5-4 and TRBJ2-3, with 7 bases lining up with TRBD2. The germline gives CDR1 SGHNT, CDR2 YYREEE (reference sequence). The CDR3 spans 16 residues. V dropped 4 bases and J dropped 4; count of bases not matched to a gene: 12. CDR3 sequence reads: CASSRGLVRRPDTQYF. CDR3 sequence (DNA): TGTGCCAGCAGCCGAGGACTAGTGAGGCGCCCAGATACGCAGTATTTT.

The rearrangement links TRBV6-5 to TRBJ1-5; D is unclear. The CDR3 covers 13 residues. The V end was cut by 0 bases, the J end by 6 bases, with 6 bases between. Looked up from germline, CDR1 is MNHEY and CDR2 is SVGAGI. The CDR3 here is CASSYSEGQPQHF. The DNA of the CDR3 is TGTGCCAGCAGTTACTCCGAGGGTCAGCCCCAGCATTTT.

This clonotype was seen only a few times. V usage is TRBV30 and J usage is TRBJ1-4; perhaps TRBD1 as D (6 bases). Germline V gives CDR1 GTSNPN, CDR2 SVGIG (reference sequence). V was shortened by 3 bases and J by 8 bases, with 13 bases between the two germline ends. The CDR3 runs 13 residues. The CDR3 region is CAWRGGLGEKLFF. For the CDR3, the DNA is TGTGCCTGGAGGGGGGGGCTCGGCGAAAAACTGTTTTTT.

Notes on this clonotype: A much larger clone sits a single nucleotide away, making a read error possible. J is TRBJ2-3 and V is TRBV29-1; 9 positions match TRBD2. V lost 4 bases, J lost 2 bases, and 4 bases stayed unmatched. CDR1 is SQVTM and CDR2 is ANQGSEA in the germline V gene. The CDR3 has 14 residues. In nucleotides, the CDR3 is TGCAGCGTTGTAGCGGGAGTTAACACAGATACGCAGTATTTT. This sequence encodes CSVVAGVNTDTQYF.

The rearrangement links TRBV6-6 to TRBJ1-5, with 8 bases matching TRBD1. The length of the CDR3 is 18 residues. Germline V gene data show CDR1 as MNHNY and CDR2 as SVGAGI (reference sequence). Losses at the gene ends were 4 bases for V and 4 bases for J; bases not matched to a gene: 15. Written as DNA, the CDR3 is TGTGCCAGCAGTTCAGAAACAGGGGGGGGACCTCAAAATCAGCCCCAGCATTTT. Its translation: CASSSETGGGPQNQPQHF.

This clonotype is termed medium-sized. This chain joins TRBV11-3 and TRBJ2-1, with no clear D. The CDR3 is 14 residues long. V was pared by 1 base and J by 2 bases, with 6 bases between. Germline assignment: CDR1 SGHNT and CDR2 YENEEA. The CDR3 region has the DNA TGTGCCAGCAGCTTAGGGAGCGCCTACAATGAGCAGTTCTTC. It encodes CASSLGSAYNEQFF.

This clonotype was picked up a small number of times. The V gene is TRBV19, the J gene TRBJ2-7; 7 positions match TRBD1. This CDR3 spans 14 amino acids. The V and J ends lost 4 bases and 3 bases, in that order; junction bases with no gene match: 6. Germline CDR1 LNHDA, CDR2 SQIVND (reference sequence). CDR3 in DNA: TGTGCCAGTAGTAAGGGGGCAGGGATCTACGAGCAGTACTTC. It specifies CASSKGAGIYEQYF.